These 31 T cell receptor beta chains were all obtained from the same sample, sequenced in a study of OX40 agonist ivuxolimab in advanced cancers. Data came from immunoSEQ multiplex PCR; TCRdb stores just in-frame clones and leaves some out. The sample lists some 64,000 clones, around 90% occurring once. The sequencing here drew on CD4+ or CD8+ T cells sorted from blood, taken in a trial of the OX40 agonist ivuxolimab. These TCRs come from an adult with an advanced solid tumor such as melanoma, head and neck, liver or kidney cancer.

V is TRBV30 and J is TRBJ2-7; D not resolved. The length of the CDR3 is 13 residues. Germline values: CDR1 GTSNPN, CDR2 SVGIG (reference sequence). Trimming left V 2 bases short and J 6 bases short, with 14 bases between. Written as DNA, the CDR3 is TGTGCCTGGAGTTGGGGTTACACGGGCGAGCAGTACTTC. Translating it yields CAWSWGYTGEQYF.

This rearrangement joins TRBV6-5 to TRBJ2-5; TRBD2 aligns across 7 bases. TRBJ2-7 matches the DNA end more closely, so the J call is doubtful. This CDR3 region has 14 residues. The germline CDR1 and CDR2 sequences are MNHEY and SVGAGI. The CDR3 DNA sequence: TGTGCCAGCAGTTACGGCAGGGAGGGCTACGAGCAGTACTTC. Translating it yields CASSYGREGYEQYF.

This clone is a singleton in its sample. This chain links TRBV11-1 with TRBJ2-1; 12 bases map to TRBD2. The trim removed 5 bases at V and 4 bases at J, leaving 9 bases unmatched. CDR1 is SGHAT and CDR2 is FQDESV in the germline V gene (reference sequence). The CDR3 is 17 amino acids. CDR3 residues: CASSPKTTSGRYNEQFF. The CDR3 DNA sequence: TGTGCCAGCAGCCCCAAAACGACTAGCGGGAGATACAATGAGCAGTTCTTC.

V gene TRBV30 combines with J gene TRBJ1-1; D not resolved. Looked up from germline, CDR1 is GTSNPN and CDR2 is SVGIG (reference sequence). Deletions cut 1 base from V and 5 bases from J, with 5 bases between. This CDR3 is 11 amino acids long. CDR3: CAWSDGTEAFF. CDR3 sequence (DNA): TGTGCCTGGAGTGATGGGACTGAAGCTTTCTTT.

J is TRBJ1-2 and V is TRBV29-1; 9 bases are a match to TRBD1. V gave up 7 bases and J gave up 5 bases; unmatched junction bases: 8. The CDR3 sequence is 13 residues long. Germline-derived CDR1 and CDR2 are SQVTM and ANQGSEA. CDR3 in DNA: TGCAGCGCCGTGGGACAGGGCCAGTATGGCTACACCTTC. It yields the protein CSAVGQGQYGYTF.

This clone was counted once. The chain uses TRBV30 and TRBJ1-5; D gene unclear. Germline CDR1 is GTSNPN and CDR2 is SVGIG (reference sequence). This CDR3 contains 13 residues. The V and J ends lost 0 bases and 8 bases respectively, with 11 bases between them. This chain's CDR3 is CAWSVMGRKPQHF. The CDR3 nucleotides are TGTGCCTGGAGTGTTATGGGGAGGAAGCCCCAGCATTTT.

In its sample, this clone was seen a few times. The J gene is TRBJ2-2, the V gene TRBV6-6; no clear D. The CDR3 loop spans 12 amino acids. CDR1 MNHNY and CDR2 SVGAGI come from the germline V gene (reference sequence). V lost 4 bases to trimming and J lost 3 bases, with 3 bases between them. DNA for the CDR3: TGTGCCAGCAGTTTTTACACCGGGGAGCTGTTTTTT. Protein product: CASSFYTGELFF.

The chain combines TRBV18 with TRBJ2-1; TRBD1 matches at 8 bases. The CDR3 has 16 amino acids. The germline CDR1 and CDR2 sequences are KGHSH and LQKENI. The junction had 13 bases not matched to a gene; V was cut back by 6 bases and J by 6 bases. CDR3 sequence (DNA): TGTGCCAGCTCTCTAAGGTCGGACAGGGCTCGCAATGAGCAGTTCTTC. Amino acids: CASSLRSDRARNEQFF.

CDR3 protein: CASSRQRESTQYF. The CDR3 nucleotides read TGTGCCAGCAGCAGGCAGCGGGAGAGTACGCAGTATTTT. The genes are TRBV7-2 and TRBJ2-3, with TRBD2 matching 8 bases. V gave up 5 bases and J gave up 8 bases; unmatched junction bases: 6. The germline V gene encodes CDR1 SGHTA and CDR2 FQGNSA. The CDR3 contains 13 residues. Looking up the rest from reference TRBV7-2 and TRBJ2-3 gives the full variable domain: GAGVSQSPSNKVTEKGKDVELRCDPISGHTALYWYRQSLGQGLEFLIYFQGNSAPDKSGLPSDRFSAERTGGSVSTLTIQRTQQEDSAVYLCASSRQRESTQYFGPGTRLTVL.

This rearrangement joins TRBV5-1 to TRBJ1-3; D might be TRBD1 (5 bases). The V end was cut by 0 bases, the J end by 0 bases, with 13 bases between. The germline V gene has CDR1 SGHRS and CDR2 YFSETQ. The CDR3 length is 17 residues. The CDR3 here is CASSLEGQGDSGNTIYF. The CDR3, as DNA: TGCGCCAGCAGCTTGGAAGGTCAGGGAGACTCTGGAAACACCATATATTTT.

This sequence joins TRBV5-1 and TRBJ2-7, with 9 positions matching TRBD1. With 3 bases clipped from V and 4 bases from J, the junction kept 8 bases outside the gene matches. CDR1 is SGHRS and CDR2 is YFSETQ in the germline V gene. The CDR3 spans 15 residues. The CDR3 loop is CASSYPDRGIYEQYF. The CDR3 bases are TGCGCCAGCAGCTACCCGGACAGGGGAATTTACGAGCAGTACTTC.

The chain uses TRBV5-5 and TRBJ1-2, with 7 bases that match TRBD1. This CDR3 has 15 residues. After removal of 4 bases from V and 7 bases from J, the junction contained 13 bases not matched to a gene. From germline, CDR1 is SGHKS and CDR2 YYEKEE (reference sequence). The CDR3 loop is CASSLTTGLLAGYTF. DNA for the CDR3: TGTGCCAGCAGCCTGACGACAGGGTTATTGGCTGGCTACACCTTC.

The V gene is TRBV27, the J gene TRBJ1-2, with D maybe TRBD1 (5 bases). This CDR3 is 13 amino acids long. Deletions cut 2 bases from V and 6 bases from J, with 10 bases between. Germline lookup yields CDR1 MNHEY and CDR2 SMNVEV (reference sequence). In DNA, the CDR3 is TGTGCCAGCAGTTTAAGGCAGGGCCATGGCTACACCTTC. Translation gives CASSLRQGHGYTF.

This clone was seen once. The sample has other DNA sequences that encode this CDR3 too. The rearrangement uses TRBV7-2 and TRBJ2-5; 7 bases fit TRBD1. There are 17 residues in the CDR3. In germline, CDR1 is SGHTA, CDR2 FQGNSA. The V gene end was trimmed by 5 bases and the J gene end by 5 bases; junction bases not matched to a gene: 17. CDR3 sequence (DNA): TGTGCCAGCAGCCCAGGGGGAGCGAGGGACCACGTGGAGACCCAGTACTTC. Protein product: CASSPGGARDHVETQYF.

V and J are TRBV5-1 and TRBJ1-1; D might be TRBD1 (5 bases). Germline V gene data show CDR1 as SGHRS and CDR2 as YFSETQ. V was pared by 3 bases and J by 6 bases, with 15 bases between. CDR3 length: 14 residues. The CDR3, as DNA: TGCGCCAGCAGCTCTTTGACAGTGAATGCTGAAGCTTTCTTT. Translating it yields CASSSLTVNAEAFF. Full variable domain (missing parts from reference TRBV5-1 and TRBJ1-1): KAGVTQTPRYLIKTRGQQVTLSCSPISGHRSVSWYQQTPGQGLQFLFEYFSETQRNKGNFPGRFSGRQFSNSRSEMNVSTLELGDSALYLCASSSLTVNAEAFFGQGTRLTVV.

The rearrangement joins TRBV5-1 to TRBJ2-3, with D unclear. Trimming removed 10 bases at V and 2 bases at J, with 17 bases between. Germline lookup yields CDR1 SGHRS and CDR2 YFSETQ. The CDR3 is 14 residues long. CDR3 sequence (DNA): TGCGCCTCCTCAGAGAATATTTTCACAGATACGCAGTATTTT. Translation: CASSENIFTDTQYF. The variable domain in full, with the rest retrieved from reference TRBV5-1 and TRBJ2-3, is KAGVTQTPRYLIKTRGQQVTLSCSPISGHRSVSWYQQTPGQGLQFLFEYFSETQRNKGNFPGRFSGRQFSNSRSEMNVSTLELGDSALYLCASSENIFTDTQYFGPGTRLTVL.

The chain carries TRBV15 and TRBJ1-5; D remains unclear. Germline lookup yields CDR1 LNHNV and CDR2 YYDKDF (reference sequence). This CDR3 is built from 12 residues. V was shortened by 0 bases and J by 11 bases, with 8 bases between the two germline ends. CDR3 in amino acids: CATSRDLGSQHF. The DNA of the CDR3 is TGTGCCACCAGCAGAGATTTGGGGTCCCAGCATTTT. The full variable domain, in which reference TRBV15 and TRBJ1-5 provide the parts outside the CDR3, is DAMVIQNPRYQVTQFGKPVTLSCSQTLNHNVMYWYQQKSSQAPKLLFHYYDKDFNNEADTPDNFQSRRPNTSFCFLDIRSPGLGDTAMYLCATSRDLGSQHFGDGTRLSIL.

This chain links TRBV11-2 with TRBJ1-6, with D unclear. Germline V lookup: CDR1 SGHAT, CDR2 FQNNGV. This CDR3 spans 14 amino acids. Trimming took off 5 bases at V and 7 bases at J, with 12 bases between the two ends. This CDR3 is CASSLNSGNSPLHF. CDR3 DNA sequence: TGTGCCAGCAGCCTGAACAGTGGAAATTCACCCCTCCACTTT.

This clone is a singleton in its sample. The chain combines TRBV19 with TRBJ1-4; 7 bases align to TRBD1. Germline V gene data show CDR1 as LNHDA and CDR2 as SQIVND (reference sequence). The CDR3 runs to 15 residues. Trimming removed 4 bases from V and 3 bases from J; junction bases left unmatched: 5. CDR3 sequence (DNA): TGTGCCAGTAGTAGCCAGACAGGGCCTAATGAAAAACTGTTTTTT. Amino acids: CASSSQTGPNEKLFF. The full variable domain, in which reference TRBV19 and TRBJ1-4 provide the parts outside the CDR3, is DGGITQSPKYLFRKEGQNVTLSCEQNLNHDAMYWYRQDPGQGLRLIYYSQIVNDFQKGDIAEGYSVSREKKESFPLTVTSAQKNPTAFYLCASSSQTGPNEKLFFGSGTQLSVL.

The chain uses TRBV30 and TRBJ2-5; 13 nucleotides align to TRBD2. The V gene end was trimmed by 5 bases and the J gene end by 5 bases; junction bases not matched to a gene: 2. Germline V CDR1 and CDR2: GTSNPN, SVGIG (reference sequence). CDR3 length equals 13 residues. The DNA for the CDR3 is TGTGCCTGGGAGACTAGCGGGAGGGAGACCCAGTACTTC. Its translation: CAWETSGRETQYF.

The chain joins TRBV19 to TRBJ1-2, with 7 bases aligning to TRBD1. Germline CDR1 LNHDA, CDR2 SQIVND (reference sequence). Losses at the gene ends were 7 bases for V and 3 bases for J; bases not matched to a gene: 14. The CDR3 is 16 amino acids. CDR3 DNA sequence: TGTGCCAGTAAGGAGACAGGGAGCTATCTTGACTATGGCTACACCTTC. Its protein product is CASKETGSYLDYGYTF. The whole variable domain, remainder taken from reference TRBV19 and TRBJ1-2, is DGGITQSPKYLFRKEGQNVTLSCEQNLNHDAMYWYRQDPGQGLRLIYYSQIVNDFQKGDIAEGYSVSREKKESFPLTVTSAQKNPTAFYLCASKETGSYLDYGYTFGSGTRLTVV.

The chain is built from TRBV18 and TRBJ2-5, with D possibly matching TRBD2 (6 bases). Germline V lookup: CDR1 KGHSH, CDR2 LQKENI. Trimming shortened V by 0 bases and J by 5 bases, and 10 bases separated the two germline ends. The CDR3 totals 14 residues. The CDR3: CASSPPEGRETQYF. For the CDR3, the DNA is TGTGCCAGCTCACCACCGGAGGGCCGGGAGACCCAGTACTTC.

This clone is categorized as medium-sized. The rearrangement links TRBV5-6 to TRBJ1-1; 7 bases are shared with TRBD1. Trimming took 7 bases from V and 5 from J; bases not matched to a gene: 5. The CDR3 has 12 residues. From germline, CDR1 is SGHDT and CDR2 YYEEEE. Written as DNA, the CDR3 is TGTGCCAGCGCACAGGGGCTTACTGAAGCTTTCTTT. Translation gives CASAQGLTEAFF.

This clone was picked up a small number of times. The chain has TRBV10-3 and TRBJ2-7, with D perhaps given as TRBD1 or TRBD2 (5 bases each). The CDR3 is 15 amino acids. Germline CDR1 ENHRY, CDR2 SYGVKD. V lost 2 bases to trimming and J lost 5 bases, with 16 bases between them. Here the CDR3 reads CAISENTNLGDEQYF. The CDR3 bases are TGTGCCATCAGTGAGAATACGAACCTGGGGGACGAGCAGTACTTC.

The V and J genes are TRBV30 and TRBJ2-7; D not resolved. V lost 3 bases to trimming and J lost 4 bases, with 13 bases between them. Germline loops: CDR1 GTSNPN, CDR2 SVGIG (reference sequence). CDR3 length: 13 residues. The CDR3 region has the DNA TGTGCCTGGAGCAGAGGCTACATTTACGAGCAGTACTTC. It codes for CAWSRGYIYEQYF.

The chain employs TRBV27 and TRBJ2-3, with 7 positions matching TRBD2. CDR3 length: 15 residues. Germline assignment: CDR1 MNHEY and CDR2 SMNVEV (reference sequence). The V and J ends lost 2 bases and 2 bases, in that order; junction bases with no gene match: 4. The CDR3, as DNA: TGTGCCAGCAGTTTACGCCGGGACTACACAGATACGCAGTATTTT. Translated: CASSLRRDYTDTQYF.

The rearrangement links TRBV6-6 to TRBJ2-7; D gene uncertain. V lost 6 bases and J lost 0, with 9 bases in between. The germline gives CDR1 MNHNY, CDR2 SVGAGI (reference sequence). The CDR3 runs to 13 residues. CDR3 amino acids: CASSPAGSYEQYF. The CDR3 coding sequence is TGTGCCAGCAGCCCGGCCGGCTCCTACGAGCAGTACTTC.

The chain employs TRBV7-2 and TRBJ2-7; D gene uncertain. V was shortened by 3 bases and J by 2 bases, with 17 bases between the two germline ends. CDR1 SGHTA and CDR2 FQGNSA come from the germline V gene. The CDR3 is made up of 16 amino acids. CDR3 in amino acids: CASSLGERVWTYEQYF. DNA of the CDR3: TGTGCCAGCAGCTTGGGTGAACGCGTTTGGACCTACGAGCAGTACTTC.

This chain uses TRBV4-1 with TRBJ2-5, with D perhaps given as TRBD1 or TRBD2 (5 bases each). V lost 0 bases, J lost 11 bases, and 19 bases lay in between. The CDR3 is 15 residues long. Germline V lookup: CDR1 MGHRA, CDR2 YSYEKL. The CDR3 is CASSQDFPGAREQYF. Here the CDR3 DNA reads TGCGCCAGCAGCCAAGATTTCCCTGGGGCGAGGGAGCAGTACTTC.

The gene calls are TRBV29-1 and TRBJ2-7; no clear D gene. Deletions cut 2 bases from V and 3 bases from J, with 5 bases between. The germline CDR1 and CDR2 sequences are SQVTM and ANQGSEA. The CDR3 totals 11 residues. The CDR3 coding sequence is TGCAGCGTTGAATTATTCTACGAGCAGTACTTC. This encodes CSVELFYEQYF.

This rearrangement joins TRBV2 to TRBJ2-5, with 10 bases aligning to TRBD1. CDR1 SNHLY and CDR2 FYNNEI come from the germline V gene. V shed 6 bases, J shed 6 bases, and the junction held 10 bases outside the gene matches. The CDR3 spans 15 residues. CDR3 bases: TGTGCCAGCAGGGAATCGACAGGGGGCTTTCAGACCCAGTACTTC. This sequence encodes CASRESTGGFQTQYF.